The T cell receptor beta chain under discussion was sequenced for a study of PD-1 blockade in classical Hodgkin lymphoma (dated by TCRdb to the early 2020s). About the full investigation: Nivolumab dosing was 3 mg/kg intravenously every 2 weeks, continuing until either disease progression or unacceptable toxicity. A peripheral blood immune signature of response to PD-1 blockade in classical Hodgkin lymphoma was defined using TCR beta sequencing and CyTOF.

The Qiagen DNeasy kit was used to extract genomic DNA from unsorted PBMCs and from the negatively selected CD4+ and CD8+ fractions. TCR beta CDR3 regions were subjected to amplification by immunoSEQ multiplex PCR with primers that anneal to V and J segments. A synthetic immune receptor repertoire was used to minimize amplification bias, and remaining bias was computationally removed after sequencing. Under the source paper's analysis protocol: Custom Python scripts were used to quantify repertoire diversity as the Shannon entropy index. The unsorted, CD4+ and CD8+ repertoires were each analyzed separately, with the exception of combined analyses, where CD4+ and CD8+ sequences were merged in silico. Clonal expansion was defined as a frequency increase of at least 2-fold after treatment compared with C1D1, and clones undetected at baseline were assigned a pseudocount of 0.5. Singleton clones were defined as clones with 0 or 1 copy at C1D1, and non-singleton clones were defined as clones with 2 or more copies. Clones expanded in unsorted samples were labelled as CD4+, CD8+ or unknown by matching protein sequences in sorted samples from the same patient. Wilcoxon tests were applied to paired samples to test diversity changes from C1D1 to C4D1. What TCRdb holds here is the immuneACCESS table cut down to in-frame rearrangements. Part of the clones is not present; checked against another copy, under half of the missing clones reflect an unresolved V gene, and the others are unexplained. V and J calls plus clone size are reproduced from that table; the DNA served to infer D and trimming. The sample data list about 44,000 clones, and about 70% of these were observed just once. The ten top clones hold more than 3% of the sample.

This sample's time point label indicates: cycle 4 day 1 (C4D1), after about 6 weeks of nivolumab. Relapse after autologous stem cell transplantation had occurred in all trial patients, and cohorts A, B and C were distinguished by prior brentuximab vedotin exposure. The trial cohort was composed of approximately 60 patients with relapsed/refractory classical Hodgkin lymphoma, for whom complete response, partial response or progressive disease was recorded as best overall response. In the multi-cohort phase II CheckMate 205 trial, trial patients received single-agent nivolumab. An independent review committee assessed best overall response by applying the 2007 International Working Group response criteria. PBMCs from the trial were collected at three points: immediately before nivolumab initiation (C1D1), and during therapy at cycle 2 day 1 and cycle 4 day 1. Peripheral blood was collected in 8 mL Vacutainer Cell Preparation Tubes, from which PBMCs were isolated by centrifugation and then cryopreserved.

This clone showed up just a few times. Its antigen remains undetermined. Base qualities are not recorded, but no much larger clone differs from it by a single base. Paper-wide results and their limitations: Patients starting nivolumab less than 1 year after ASCT had lower diversity and were excluded from later analyses to avoid confounding by immune reconstitution. Newly diagnosed patients were reported to have lower baseline TCR diversity than healthy donors, and relapsed/refractory patients were reported to have lower baseline TCR diversity still. A significant rise by C4D1 was seen in CD4+ but not CD8+ TCR diversity (p=0.0027 vs p=0.16), with the rise being most apparent in complete responders (p=0.02). The study was limited to a single clinical trial cohort, and causes of repertoire differences, possibly disease activity or prior therapy, remained undefined. Among trial patients, those achieving complete response had baseline diversity similar to that of newly diagnosed patients, while diversity was significantly lower in partial responders and progressors.

The CDR3 runs 13 residues from the cysteine to the phenylalanine. The DNA shown is the 39-base CDR3, in frame from base 1. The germline V gene yields ENHRY for CDR1 and SYGVKD for CDR2. V sheds 11 bases and J sheds 6 bases, leaving 20 bases between their ends. The receptor comes from a human donor with classical Hodgkin lymphoma. The rearranged segments are TRBV10-3 and TRBJ2-7; 6 matching bases give a weak D call of TRBD1. The sequencing used peripheral blood mononuclear cells (PBMCs), collected before the fourth cycle of nivolumab. The nucleotide sequence is TGTGCCGTCAATCCACAGGGAAGTGGCGAGCAGTACTTC. The resulting protein is CAVNPQGSGEQYF.